The rows below give T cell receptor beta chains drawn from one sample of a study of CD8 T cells in Susac syndrome. TCRdb used MiXCR to reprocess the immunoSEQ multiplex PCR reads, holding one entry per CDR3 protein. The sample holds about 180,000 distinct CDR3 sequences, approximately 94% seen once. The sequenced sample consisted of CD4+ T cells from PBMCs. The receptor set was obtained from a human donor with Susac syndrome. Each CDR3 is given with its conserved first and last residue. Fields, in order: J gene, D gene, clone size, V gene, CDR3 protein, CDR3 DNA. D genes are given only for firm matches. For some rows the clone size is stated as once, few or many, or as a class when expanded; others skip it.

TRBJ2-4 TRBD1 once TRBV6-5 CASSYTRGPGNIQYF TGTGCCAGCAGTTACACAAGGGGGCCTGGAAACATTCAGTACTTC
TRBJ2-2 NA NA TRBV27 CASRQTGSTGELFF TGTGCCAGCAGGCAAACAGGGAGCACCGGGGAGCTGTTTTTT
TRBJ2-7 NA NA TRBV10-3 CAISGGGTEQYF TGTGCCATCAGTGGGGGGGGGACAGAGCAGTACTTC
TRBJ2-1 TRBD1 NA TRBV2 CASTSGTGGYEQFF TGTGCCAGCACCTCCGGGACAGGGGGTTATGAGCAGTTCTTC
TRBJ1-2 NA NA TRBV20-1 CSASPGGVLDYGYTF TGCAGTGCTAGTCCTGGAGGGGTGCTTGACTATGGCTACACCTTC
TRBJ2-1 TRBD1 once TRBV19 CASRDRVDNEQFF TGTGCCAGCCGGGACAGGGTAGACAATGAGCAGTTCTTC
TRBJ1-2 NA NA TRBV19 CASSMSWTTYGYTF TGTGCCAGTAGTATGTCGTGGACCACCTATGGCTACACCTTC
TRBJ2-3 NA once TRBV24-1 CATSPGTSSTDTQYF TGTGCCACCAGCCCCGGGACAAGTAGCACAGATACGCAGTATTTT
TRBJ2-3 NA NA TRBV9 CASSAHLLSGSRTDTQYF TGTGCCAGCAGCGCTCACCTCTTATCAGGGAGTAGGACAGATACGCAGTATTTT
TRBJ2-3 TRBD2 NA TRBV3-1 CASSGVAGRNTQYF TGTGCCAGCAGCGGGGTAGCGGGGAGAAATACGCAGTATTTT
TRBJ1-6 NA NA TRBV30 CAWNTNSPLHF TGTGCCTGGAATACCAATTCACCCCTCCACTTT
TRBJ2-1 NA NA TRBV7-3 CASSFSGSPDYNEQFF TGTGCCAGCAGCTTCTCAGGGTCCCCTGACTACAATGAGCAGTTCTTC
TRBJ2-4 NA NA TRBV2 CASSGQGDIQYF TGTGCCAGCAGCGGGCAGGGAGACATTCAGTACTTC
TRBJ2-3 TRBD2 NA TRBV20-1 CSATRTSGGLDTQYF TGCAGTGCTACTAGGACTAGCGGGGGGCTAGATACGCAGTATTTT
TRBJ2-5 TRBD2 NA TRBV19 CASSWLAGGAQETQYF TGTGCCAGTAGCTGGTTAGCGGGGGGGGCCCAAGAGACCCAGTACTTC
TRBJ2-3 TRBD2 NA TRBV7-6 CASSLAPSGGGPDTQYF TGTGCCAGCAGCTTAGCCCCTAGCGGGGGGGGGCCAGATACGCAGTATTTT
TRBJ2-6 NA NA TRBV7-8 CASSRQQGENVLTF TGTGCCAGCAGCCGACAACAGGGAGAGAACGTCCTGACTTTC
TRBJ1-5 NA NA TRBV9 CASSGRDTYQPQHF TGTGCCAGCAGCGGCCGGGACACATATCAGCCCCAGCATTTT
TRBJ2-7 NA NA TRBV18 CASSPFGGYEQYF TGTGCCAGCTCACCCTTTGGTGGCTACGAGCAGTACTTC
TRBJ2-5 TRBD1 NA TRBV15 CATSFTGTGIQETQYF TGTGCCACCAGCTTTACCGGGACAGGGATCCAAGAGACCCAGTACTTC
TRBJ1-2 NA NA TRBV6-6 CASSYGGIDYGYTF TGTGCCAGCAGTTACGGGGGTATTGACTATGGCTACACCTTC
TRBJ1-2 TRBD1 once TRBV20-1 CSAWDRGIYGYTF TGCAGTGCTTGGGACAGGGGGATCTATGGCTACACCTTC
TRBJ2-1 TRBD1 NA TRBV29-1 CSVDVGQGGNEQFF TGCAGCGTTGACGTAGGACAGGGAGGCAATGAGCAGTTCTTC
TRBJ1-6 NA NA TRBV5-1 CASSTYSSYNSPLHF TGCGCCAGCAGCACTTACAGCTCCTATAATTCACCCCTCCACTTT
TRBJ2-1 NA NA TRBV29-1 CSGRGWSYNEQFF TGCAGCGGAAGGGGCTGGTCTTACAATGAGCAGTTCTTC
TRBJ2-5 NA NA TRBV15 CATSRASRGETQYF TGTGCCACCAGCAGAGCGTCCCGTGGGGAGACCCAGTACTTC
TRBJ1-2 NA NA TRBV20-1 CSASPKQTGGYTF TGCAGTGCTAGCCCCAAACAGACGGGTGGCTACACCTTC
TRBJ1-1 TRBD1 NA TRBV7-9 CASSLSRGDTEAFF TGTGCCAGCAGCTTGTCCAGGGGGGACACTGAAGCTTTCTTT
TRBJ2-1 NA once TRBV20-1 CSARDKATYHNEQFF TGCAGTGCTAGAGATAAGGCGACTTATCACAATGAGCAGTTCTTC
TRBJ2-7 NA NA TRBV20-1 CSARYGGYEQYF TGCAGTGCTAGGTATGGGGGCTACGAGCAGTACTTC
TRBJ2-5 NA NA TRBV9 CASSVGLDGPQETQYF TGTGCCAGCAGCGTAGGATTGGACGGGCCCCAAGAGACCCAGTACTTC
TRBJ2-6 NA NA TRBV5-5 CASSGNRAGANVLTF TGTGCCAGCAGCGGGAACAGGGCTGGGGCCAACGTCCTGACTTTC
TRBJ2-5 TRBD1 NA TRBV5-4 CASSKGGLAQETQYF TGTGCCAGCAGCAAAGGGGGCTTAGCCCAAGAGACCCAGTACTTC
TRBJ1-2 NA NA TRBV30 CAWANLGGFDVGGYTF TGTGCCTGGGCAAATCTGGGGGGGTTCGACGTAGGTGGCTACACCTTC
TRBJ2-3 TRBD2 once TRBV29-1 CSVEEAGGREDTQYF TGCAGCGTTGAAGAGGCGGGGGGCCGGGAAGATACGCAGTATTTT
TRBJ1-2 NA NA TRBV6-5 CASSYSIVGADYGYTF TGTGCCAGCAGTTACTCGATCGTGGGAGCGGACTATGGCTACACCTTC
TRBJ1-2 NA NA TRBV5-4 CASSSKGLLYGYTF TGTGCCAGCAGCTCCAAGGGGCTCCTCTATGGCTACACCTTC
TRBJ2-5 NA NA TRBV11-2 CASSLGLMRGEETQYF TGTGCCAGCAGCTTAGGCCTCATGCGAGGGGAAGAGACCCAGTACTTC
TRBJ1-2 NA NA TRBV3-1 CASSQDGGGYTF TGTGCCAGCAGCCAAGATGGCGGCGGCTACACCTTC
TRBJ2-3 NA NA TRBV6-1 CASSEGLGWILAAQYF TGTGCCAGCAGTGAAGGGCTAGGGTGGATTCTCGCTGCGCAGTATTTT
TRBJ2-7 NA NA TRBV20-1 CSARDPLGSSYEQYF TGCAGTGCTAGAGATCCCCTAGGGAGCTCCTACGAGCAGTACTTC
TRBJ1-1 NA NA TRBV5-1 CASSLDMMNTEAFF TGCGCCAGCAGCTTGGACATGATGAACACTGAAGCTTTCTTT
TRBJ1-1 TRBD1 few TRBV18 CASSPRTGEAFF TGTGCCAGCTCACCACGGACAGGCGAAGCTTTCTTT
TRBJ1-1 NA once TRBV20-1 CSARRDIRLNTEAFF TGCAGTGCTAGGCGGGACATTCGGTTGAACACTGAAGCTTTCTTT
TRBJ1-5 NA NA TRBV12-3/TRBV12-4 CASSFSEGLRQPQHF TGTGCCAGCAGTTTCAGTGAGGGGCTTCGTCAGCCCCAGCATTTT
TRBJ2-1 NA NA TRBV20-1 CSATKPGRTYNEQFF TGCAGTGCTACCAAACCGGGACGGACTTACAATGAGCAGTTCTTC
TRBJ2-7 NA NA TRBV20-1 CSACRDPRIGEQYF TGCAGTGCTTGCCGGGACCCCCGCATAGGGGAGCAGTACTTC
TRBJ1-2 TRBD1 NA TRBV7-2 CASSPSTGNYGYTF TGTGCCAGCAGCCCCTCGACAGGGAACTATGGCTACACCTTC
TRBJ2-3 NA NA TRBV20-1 CSARDPKRGTDTQYF TGCAGTGCTAGAGACCCAAAGAGGGGCACAGATACGCAGTATTTT
TRBJ2-7 NA NA TRBV29-1 CSVEALSAEGYEQYF TGCAGCGTTGAAGCCCTTTCGGCAGAGGGCTACGAGCAGTACTTC
TRBJ2-7 NA NA TRBV30 CAWSVGDVYEQYF TGTGCCTGGAGTGTAGGGGATGTCTACGAGCAGTACTTC
TRBJ2-2 NA NA TRBV6-2/TRBV6-3 CASSSRGGELFF TGTGCCAGCAGTTCAAGGGGCGGGGAGCTGTTTTTT